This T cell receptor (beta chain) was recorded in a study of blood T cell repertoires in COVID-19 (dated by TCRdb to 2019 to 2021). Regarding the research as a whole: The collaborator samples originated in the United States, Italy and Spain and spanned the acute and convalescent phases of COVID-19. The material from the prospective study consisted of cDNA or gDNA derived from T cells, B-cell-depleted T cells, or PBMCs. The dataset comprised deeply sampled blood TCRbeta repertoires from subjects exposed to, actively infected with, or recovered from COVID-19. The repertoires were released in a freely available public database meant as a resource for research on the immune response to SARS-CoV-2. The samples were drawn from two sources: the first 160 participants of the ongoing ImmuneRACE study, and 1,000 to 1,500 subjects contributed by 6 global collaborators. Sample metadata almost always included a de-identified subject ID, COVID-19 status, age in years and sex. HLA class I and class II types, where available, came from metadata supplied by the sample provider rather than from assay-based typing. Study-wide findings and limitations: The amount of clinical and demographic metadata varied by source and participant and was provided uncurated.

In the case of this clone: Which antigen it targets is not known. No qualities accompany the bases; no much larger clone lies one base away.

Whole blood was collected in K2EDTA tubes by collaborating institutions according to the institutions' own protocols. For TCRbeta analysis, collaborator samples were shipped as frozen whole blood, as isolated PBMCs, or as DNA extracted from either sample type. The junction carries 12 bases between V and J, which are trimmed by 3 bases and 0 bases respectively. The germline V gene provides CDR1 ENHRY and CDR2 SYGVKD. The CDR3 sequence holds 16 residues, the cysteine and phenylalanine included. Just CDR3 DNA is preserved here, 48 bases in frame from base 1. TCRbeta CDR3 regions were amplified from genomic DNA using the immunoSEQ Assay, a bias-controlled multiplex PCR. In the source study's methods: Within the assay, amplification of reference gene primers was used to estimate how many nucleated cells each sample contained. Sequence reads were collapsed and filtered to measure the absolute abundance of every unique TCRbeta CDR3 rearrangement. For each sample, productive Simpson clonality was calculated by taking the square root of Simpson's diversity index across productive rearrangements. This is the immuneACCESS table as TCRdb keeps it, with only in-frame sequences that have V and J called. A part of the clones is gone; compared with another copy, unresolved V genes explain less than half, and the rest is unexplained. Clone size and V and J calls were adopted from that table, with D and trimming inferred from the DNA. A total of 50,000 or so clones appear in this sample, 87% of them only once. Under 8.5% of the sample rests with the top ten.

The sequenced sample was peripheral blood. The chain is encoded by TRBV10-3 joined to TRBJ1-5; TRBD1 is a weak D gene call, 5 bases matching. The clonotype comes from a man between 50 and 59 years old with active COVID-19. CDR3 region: CAISDQGPTSNQPQHF. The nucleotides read TGTGCCATCAGTGATCAGGGCCCCACTAGCAATCAGCCCCAGCATTTT.